Detailed here is one T cell receptor (beta chain). No antigen is known for it. The entry originates in a study of T cell responses to AZD1222 COVID-19 vaccine. Trimming removed 7 bases from V and 0 bases from J, with 4 bases in between. This CDR3 spans 13 amino acids. Germline CDR1 reads MNHEY; CDR2 reads SVGAGI. The study, taken as a whole, reports: Dominant at 160-218 and 743-854, vaccine-associated CD4 TCRs also spanned spike. Only after the peak T cell response were repertoires sampled. Clonal diversity was possibly underestimated, and the donors were mostly white British, with more females.

Pooling covered second doses at about 4 or about 12 weeks. Sequencing was performed with immunoSEQ multiplex PCR; in TCRdb, only in-frame clones are kept and a portion is missing. Among about 120,000 clones listed, 70% to 90% were seen once. Here the sequenced sample was peripheral blood, taken 28 days after the second AZD1222 dose. The TCR comes from an adult who received the AZD1222 COVID-19 vaccine. The V and J genes are TRBV6-5 and TRBJ1-6; no firm D call. CDR3 amino acids: CASKSSYNSPLHF. The CDR3 region has the DNA TGTGCCAGCAAAAGCTCCTATAATTCACCCCTCCACTTT.